Listed below are T cell receptor beta chains from one sample, sequenced in a study of CD8+ T cells in alopecia areata. The protocol was immunoSEQ multiplex PCR, while the TCRdb copy is restricted to in-frame clones and leaves out a portion. Counted here are around 190,000 clones, roughly three fifths occurring once; the ten biggest clones make up approximately 0.69%. This specimen consisted of CD4+ T cells sorted from blood, obtained at week 4, from a patient treated with tofacitinib. The receptors here all came from a human donor with alopecia areata. Both conserved end residues are part of each CDR3. The D gene is left open where the match is weak. Clone size is given for some rows only: seen once, a few or many times, or a class if the clone is expanded.

>-|TRBJ2-1|-|TRBV29-1
CSVEDLLRQGDKQFF
TGCAGCGTTGAAGATCTTCTACGGCAGGGTGATAAGCAGTTCTTC
>-|TRBJ2-4|-|TRBV30
CAWSVLGGLAKNIQYF
TGTGCCTGGAGTGTACTGGGGGGACTAGCCAAAAACATTCAGTACTTC
>-|TRBJ1-5|-|TRBV2
CASTLDSLSNQPQHF
TGTGCCAGCACCCTGGACAGCCTTAGCAATCAGCCCCAGCATTTT
>-|TRBJ2-7|-|TRBV27
CASSPSQVSYEQYF
TGTGCCAGCAGTCCCTCCCAGGTCTCCTACGAGCAGTACTTC
>-|TRBJ2-5|-|TRBV28
CASSLSWAPQYF
TGTGCCAGCAGTTTATCCTGGGCGCCCCAGTACTTC
>-|TRBJ2-5|-|TRBV25-1
CASSVGETQYF
TGTGCCAGCAGTGTAGGGGAGACCCAGTACTTC
>-|TRBJ2-5|-|TRBV15
CATSRWYAESWVQETQYF
TGTGCCACCAGCAGGTGGTATGCGGAGTCTTGGGTGCAAGAGACCCAGTACTTC
>-|TRBJ2-1|-|TRBV9
CASSGFARNEQFF
TGTGCCAGCAGCGGATTTGCCAGGAATGAGCAGTTCTTC
>-|TRBJ1-2|-|TRBV6-5
CASSYGEARGYTF
TGTGCCAGCAGTTACGGCGAGGCACGGGGCTACACCTTC
>-|TRBJ2-5|TRBD2|TRBV30
CAWSRASGTSGGLATQYF
TGTGCCTGGAGTAGGGCCTCAGGAACTAGCGGGGGATTAGCGACCCAGTACTTC
>-|TRBJ2-5|-|TRBV4-2
CASSQVAPAHKETQYF
TGTGCCAGCAGCCAAGTGGCCCCCGCCCACAAAGAGACCCAGTACTTC
>-|TRBJ2-1|-|TRBV29-1
CSVWIPSSYNEQFF
TGCAGCGTTTGGATACCTTCCTCCTACAATGAGCAGTTCTTC
>-|TRBJ2-1|-|TRBV29-1
CSVVESQGEQFF
TGCAGCGTTGTGGAGAGCCAGGGTGAGCAGTTCTTC
>few|TRBJ2-1|-|TRBV14
CASSQMSEYEQFF
TGTGCCAGCAGCCAGATGTCGGAATATGAGCAGTTCTTC
>-|TRBJ2-3|-|TRBV6-1
CASSGGGITDTQYF
TGTGCCAGCAGTGGTGGCGGAATCACAGATACGCAGTATTTT
>few|TRBJ2-3|-|TRBV30
CAWSALGGATDTQYF
TGTGCCTGGAGCGCACTGGGGGGGGCCACAGATACGCAGTATTTT
>many|TRBJ2-3|-|TRBV10-3
CAISESAGATQYF
TGTGCCATCAGTGAGTCGGCGGGGGCAACGCAGTATTTT
>few|TRBJ2-1|TRBD1|TRBV7-2
CASSLGTGFGNEQFF
TGTGCCAGCAGCTTAGGGACAGGTTTTGGCAATGAGCAGTTCTTC
>-|TRBJ1-2|-|TRBV7-2
CASSLRGRGYTF
TGTGCCAGCAGCTTACGGGGCCGGGGCTACACCTTC
>few|TRBJ2-6|TRBD2|TRBV7-8
CASSLIGLAGANVLTF
TGTGCCAGCAGCCTAATCGGACTAGCTGGGGCCAACGTCCTGACTTTC
>few|TRBJ2-2|-|TRBV30
CARDGQVNTGELFF
TGTGCCCGCGACGGGCAGGTGAACACCGGGGAGCTGTTTTTT
>-|TRBJ2-2|TRBD2|TRBV29-1
CSVEVGGGHTGELFF
TGCAGCGTTGAAGTAGGCGGGGGGCACACCGGGGAGCTGTTTTTT
>-|TRBJ2-5|TRBD2|TRBV29-1
CSVAGRGRETQYF
TGCAGCGTGGCCGGGAGGGGAAGAGAGACCCAGTACTTC
>few|TRBJ2-5|-|TRBV15
CATSRVELETQYF
TGTGCCACCAGCAGAGTGGAGTTGGAGACCCAGTACTTC
>-|TRBJ1-5|-|TRBV30
CAWSWTGNQPQHF
TGTGCCTGGAGTTGGACGGGCAATCAGCCCCAGCATTTT
>-|TRBJ2-1|TRBD1|TRBV29-1
CSVAGDSHPSNEQFF
TGCAGCGTTGCTGGGGACAGCCACCCGTCAAATGAGCAGTTCTTC
>-|TRBJ2-3|TRBD2|TRBV29-1
CSVAVAGVTDTQYF
TGCAGCGTTGCTGTAGCGGGAGTTACAGATACGCAGTATTTT
>-|TRBJ2-7|TRBD2|TRBV6-6
CASSRKAGVYEQYF
TGTGCCAGCAGCCGAAAAGCGGGGGTCTACGAGCAGTACTTC
>-|TRBJ2-7|-|TRBV5-1
CASSPNTYEQYF
TGCGCCAGCAGCCCCAACACGTACGAGCAGTACTTC
>-|TRBJ2-4|TRBD2|TRBV5-4
CASRAELAGVGSKNIQYF
TGTGCCAGCAGGGCGGAACTAGCGGGAGTTGGGTCCAAAAACATTCAGTACTTC
>few|TRBJ2-3|TRBD2|TRBV7-2
CASSSPEGLAGLDTQYF
TGTGCCAGCAGCTCACCAGAGGGACTAGCGGGACTAGATACGCAGTATTTT
>-|TRBJ1-2|-|TRBV20-1
CSASTGFGYTF
TGCAGTGCTAGTACCGGGTTTGGCTACACCTTC
>few|TRBJ2-7|-|TRBV5-7
CASSLIPYEQYF
TGTGCCAGCAGCTTGATCCCCTACGAGCAGTACTTC
>few|TRBJ2-2|TRBD1|TRBV11-2
CASSSRDRDAGELFF
TGTGCCAGCAGCAGCCGGGACAGGGATGCCGGGGAGCTGTTTTTT
>-|TRBJ2-3|-|TRBV10-3
CAISQIRDLVTDTQYF
TGTGCCATCAGCCAGATCCGGGACCTCGTGACAGATACGCAGTATTTT